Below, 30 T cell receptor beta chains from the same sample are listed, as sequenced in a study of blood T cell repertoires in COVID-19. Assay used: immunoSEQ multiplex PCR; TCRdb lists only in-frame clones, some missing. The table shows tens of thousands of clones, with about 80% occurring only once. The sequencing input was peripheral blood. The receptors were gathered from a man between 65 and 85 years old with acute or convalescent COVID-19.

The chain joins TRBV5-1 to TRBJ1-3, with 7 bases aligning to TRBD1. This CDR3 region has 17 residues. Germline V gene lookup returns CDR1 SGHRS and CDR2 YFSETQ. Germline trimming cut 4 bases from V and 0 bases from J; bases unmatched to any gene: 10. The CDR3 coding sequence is TGCGCCAGCAGCGAACAGGGGCCTGGGGACTCTGGAAACACCATATATTTT. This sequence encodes CASSEQGPGDSGNTIYF.

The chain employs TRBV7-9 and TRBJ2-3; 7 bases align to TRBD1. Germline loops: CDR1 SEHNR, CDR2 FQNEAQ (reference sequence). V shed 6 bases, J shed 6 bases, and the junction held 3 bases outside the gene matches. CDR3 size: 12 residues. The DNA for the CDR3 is TGTGCCAGCAGGGCAGGGGGTGATACGCAGTATTTT. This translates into CASRAGGDTQYF.

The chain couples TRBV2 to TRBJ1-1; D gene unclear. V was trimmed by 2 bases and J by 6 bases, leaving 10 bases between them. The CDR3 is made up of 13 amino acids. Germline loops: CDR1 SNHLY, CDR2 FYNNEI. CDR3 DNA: TGTGCCAGCAGTGAAACGGCTCGGGCTGAAGCTTTCTTT. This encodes CASSETARAEAFF.

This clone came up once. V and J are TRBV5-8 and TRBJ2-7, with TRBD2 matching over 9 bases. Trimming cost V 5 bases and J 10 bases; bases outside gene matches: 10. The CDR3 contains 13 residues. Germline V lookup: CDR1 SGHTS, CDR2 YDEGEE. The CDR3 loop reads CASRAGGGAQQYF. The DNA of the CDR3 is TGTGCCAGCAGGGCCGGCGGGGGGGCGCAACAGTACTTC. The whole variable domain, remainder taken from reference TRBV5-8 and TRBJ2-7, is EAGVTQSPTHLIKTRGQQATLRCSPISGHTSVYWYQQALGLGLQFLLWYDEGEERNRGNFPPRFSGRQFPNYSSELNVNALELEDSALYLCASRAGGGAQQYFGPGTRLTVT.

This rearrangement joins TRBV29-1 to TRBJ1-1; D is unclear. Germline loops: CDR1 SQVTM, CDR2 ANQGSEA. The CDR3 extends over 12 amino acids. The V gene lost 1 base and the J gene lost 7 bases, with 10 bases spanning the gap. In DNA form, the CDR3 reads TGCAGCGTTGAAGTAATGACGGGTGAAGCTTTCTTT. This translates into CSVEVMTGEAFF.

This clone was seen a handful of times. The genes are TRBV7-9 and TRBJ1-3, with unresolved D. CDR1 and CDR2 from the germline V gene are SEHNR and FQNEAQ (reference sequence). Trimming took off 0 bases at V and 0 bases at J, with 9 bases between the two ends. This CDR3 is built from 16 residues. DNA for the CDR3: TGTGCCAGCAGCTTAGCGGTTCCGGTCTCTGGAAACACCATATATTTT. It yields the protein CASSLAVPVSGNTIYF. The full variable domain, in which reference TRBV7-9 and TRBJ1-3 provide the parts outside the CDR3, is DTGVSQNPRHKITKRGQNVTFRCDPISEHNRLYWYRQTLGQGPEFLTYFQNEAQLEKSRLLSDRFSAERPKGSFSTLEIQRTEQGDSAMYLCASSLAVPVSGNTIYFGEGSWLTVV.

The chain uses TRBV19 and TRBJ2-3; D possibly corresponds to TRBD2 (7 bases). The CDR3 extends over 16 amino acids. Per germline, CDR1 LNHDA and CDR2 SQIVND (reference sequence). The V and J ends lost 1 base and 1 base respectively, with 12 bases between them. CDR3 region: CASSIVGGGGTDTQYF. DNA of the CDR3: TGTGCCAGTAGTATAGTAGGGGGGGGCGGCACAGATACGCAGTATTTT.

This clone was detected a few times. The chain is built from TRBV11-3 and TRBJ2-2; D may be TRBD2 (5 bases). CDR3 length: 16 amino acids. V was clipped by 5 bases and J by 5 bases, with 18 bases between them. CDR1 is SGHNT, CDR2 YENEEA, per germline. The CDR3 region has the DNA TGTGCCAGCAGCCGATTGGCCGGTCGCGGGACCGGGGAGCTGTTTTTT. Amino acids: CASSRLAGRGTGELFF.

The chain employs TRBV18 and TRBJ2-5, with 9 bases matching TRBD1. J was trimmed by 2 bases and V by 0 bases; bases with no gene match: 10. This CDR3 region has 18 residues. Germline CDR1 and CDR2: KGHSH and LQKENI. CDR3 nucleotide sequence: TGTGCCAGCTCACCACCTCGCAGAAAGACAGGGGGGCAAGAGACCCAGTACTTC. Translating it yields CASSPPRRKTGGQETQYF.

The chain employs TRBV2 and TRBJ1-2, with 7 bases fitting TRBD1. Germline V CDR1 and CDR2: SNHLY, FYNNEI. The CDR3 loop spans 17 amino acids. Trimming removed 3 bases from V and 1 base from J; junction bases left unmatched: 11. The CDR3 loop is CASSEGPGQIFNYGYTF. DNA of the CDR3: TGTGCCAGCAGTGAGGGGCCGGGACAGATTTTTAACTATGGCTACACCTTC.

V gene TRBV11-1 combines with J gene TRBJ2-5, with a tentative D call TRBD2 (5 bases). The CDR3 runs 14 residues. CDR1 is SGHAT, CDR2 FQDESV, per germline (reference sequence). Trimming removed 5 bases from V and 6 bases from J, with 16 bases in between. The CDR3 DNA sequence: TGTGCCAGCAGCCTCCGGGCTAGCCGCCAGACCCAGTACTTC. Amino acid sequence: CASSLRASRQTQYF.

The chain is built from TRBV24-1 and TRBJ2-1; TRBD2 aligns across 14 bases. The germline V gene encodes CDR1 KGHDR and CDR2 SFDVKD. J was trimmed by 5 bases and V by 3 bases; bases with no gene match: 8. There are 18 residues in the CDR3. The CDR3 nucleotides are TGTGCCACCAGTGATACAGGGACTAGCGGGAGTCCCCACAATGAGCAGTTCTTC. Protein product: CATSDTGTSGSPHNEQFF.

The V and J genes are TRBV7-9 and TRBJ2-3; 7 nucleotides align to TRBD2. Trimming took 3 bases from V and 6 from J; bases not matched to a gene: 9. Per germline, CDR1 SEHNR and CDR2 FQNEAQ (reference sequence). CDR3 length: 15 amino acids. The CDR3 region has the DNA TGTGCCAGCAGCTTCGAGGGACTATTCATGGATACGCAGTATTTT. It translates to CASSFEGLFMDTQYF. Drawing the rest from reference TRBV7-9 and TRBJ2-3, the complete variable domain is DTGVSQNPRHKITKRGQNVTFRCDPISEHNRLYWYRQTLGQGPEFLTYFQNEAQLEKSRLLSDRFSAERPKGSFSTLEIQRTEQGDSAMYLCASSFEGLFMDTQYFGPGTRLTVL.

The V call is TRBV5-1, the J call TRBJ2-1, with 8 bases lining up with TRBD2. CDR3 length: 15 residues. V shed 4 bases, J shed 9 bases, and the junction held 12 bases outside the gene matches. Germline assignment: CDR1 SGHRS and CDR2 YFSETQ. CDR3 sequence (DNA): TGCGCCAGCAGCCTGGAGCGGGGGCCCCGGGGTGAGCAGTTCTTC. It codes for CASSLERGPRGEQFF.

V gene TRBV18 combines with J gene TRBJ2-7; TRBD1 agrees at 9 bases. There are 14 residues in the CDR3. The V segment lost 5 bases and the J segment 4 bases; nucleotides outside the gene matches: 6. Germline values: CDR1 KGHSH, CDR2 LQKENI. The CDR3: CASSGGTGIYEQYF. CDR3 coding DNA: TGTGCCAGCTCAGGAGGGACAGGGATATACGAGCAGTACTTC.

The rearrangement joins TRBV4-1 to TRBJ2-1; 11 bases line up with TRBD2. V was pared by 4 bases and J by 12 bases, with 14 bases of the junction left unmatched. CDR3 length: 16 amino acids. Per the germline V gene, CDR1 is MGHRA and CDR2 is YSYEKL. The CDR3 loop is CASSRLLAGGPTPQFF. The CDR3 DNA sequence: TGCGCCAGCAGCCGCCTTCTAGCGGGGGGACCTACTCCGCAGTTCTTC.

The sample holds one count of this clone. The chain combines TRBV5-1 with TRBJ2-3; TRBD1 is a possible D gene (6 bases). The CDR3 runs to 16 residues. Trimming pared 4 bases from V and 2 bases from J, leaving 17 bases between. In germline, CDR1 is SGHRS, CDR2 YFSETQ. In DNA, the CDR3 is TGCGCCAGCAGCATGACCGGGACATTAAACACAGATACGCAGTATTTT. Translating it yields CASSMTGTLNTDTQYF.

DNA for the CDR3: TGTGCCAGCAGTGAACGGAGCACAGATACGCAGTATTTT. Translating it yields CASSERSTDTQYF. This chain joins TRBV6-4 and TRBJ2-3; unclear D gene. With 3 bases removed from V and 0 bases from J, the gap between germline ends came to 4 bases. There are 13 residues in the CDR3. Per germline, CDR1 MRHNA and CDR2 SNTAGT.

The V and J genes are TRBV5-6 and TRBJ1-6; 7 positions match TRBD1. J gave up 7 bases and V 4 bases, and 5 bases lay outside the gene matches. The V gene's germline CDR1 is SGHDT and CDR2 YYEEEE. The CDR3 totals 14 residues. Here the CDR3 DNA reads TGTGCCAGCAGCACCGGGACAGACAATTCACCCCTCCACTTT. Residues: CASSTGTDNSPLHF.

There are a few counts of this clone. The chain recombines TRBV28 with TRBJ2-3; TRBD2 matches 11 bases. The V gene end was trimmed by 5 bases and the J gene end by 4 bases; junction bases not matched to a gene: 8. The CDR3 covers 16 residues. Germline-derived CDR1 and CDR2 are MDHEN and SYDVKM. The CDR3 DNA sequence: TGTGCCAGCAGTGCCTGGCTAGCGGGGGGCTCAGATACGCAGTATTTT. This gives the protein CASSAWLAGGSDTQYF.

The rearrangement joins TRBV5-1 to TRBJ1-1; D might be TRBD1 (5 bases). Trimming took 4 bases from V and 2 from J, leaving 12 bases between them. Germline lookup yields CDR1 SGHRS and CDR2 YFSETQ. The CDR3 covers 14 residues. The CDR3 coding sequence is TGCGCCAGCAGCACGCAGACAGTCAACACTGAAGCTTTCTTT. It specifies CASSTQTVNTEAFF.

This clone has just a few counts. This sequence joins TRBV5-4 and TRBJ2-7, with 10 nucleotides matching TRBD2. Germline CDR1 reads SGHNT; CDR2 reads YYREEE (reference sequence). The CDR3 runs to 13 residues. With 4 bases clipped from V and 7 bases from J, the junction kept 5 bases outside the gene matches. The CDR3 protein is CASSIKREGEQYF. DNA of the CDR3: TGTGCCAGCAGCATAAAGCGGGAGGGGGAGCAGTACTTC.

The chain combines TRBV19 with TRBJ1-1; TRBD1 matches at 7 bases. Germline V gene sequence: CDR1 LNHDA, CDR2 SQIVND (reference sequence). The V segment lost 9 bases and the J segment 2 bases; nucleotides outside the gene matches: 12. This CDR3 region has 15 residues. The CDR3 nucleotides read TGTGCCAGCGGCACAGGGGTGGATTATAACACTGAAGCTTTCTTT. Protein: CASGTGVDYNTEAFF.

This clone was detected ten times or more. The CDR3 reads CASSLQGSDLGTQYF. In nucleotides, the CDR3 is TGCGCCAGCAGCTTACAGGGGTCGGACTTGGGGACCCAGTACTTC. The chain has TRBV5-1 and TRBJ2-5; 7 positions match TRBD1. The CDR3 sequence is 15 residues long. Unmatched junction bases numbered 11, after V lost 2 bases and J lost 7 bases. Germline CDR1 SGHRS, CDR2 YFSETQ.

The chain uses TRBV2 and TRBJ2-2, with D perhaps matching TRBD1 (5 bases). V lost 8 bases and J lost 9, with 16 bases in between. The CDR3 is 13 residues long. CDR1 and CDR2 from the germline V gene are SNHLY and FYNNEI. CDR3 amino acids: CASRLDQGRELFF. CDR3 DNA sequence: TGTGCCAGCCGATTAGACCAGGGTAGGGAGCTGTTTTTT.

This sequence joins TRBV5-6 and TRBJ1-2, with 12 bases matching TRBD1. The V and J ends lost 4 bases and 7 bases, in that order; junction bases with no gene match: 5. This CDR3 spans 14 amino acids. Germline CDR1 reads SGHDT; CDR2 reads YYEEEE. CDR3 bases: TGTGCCAGCAGCCCGGGACAGGGGGCGTTTGGCTACACCTTC. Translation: CASSPGQGAFGYTF.

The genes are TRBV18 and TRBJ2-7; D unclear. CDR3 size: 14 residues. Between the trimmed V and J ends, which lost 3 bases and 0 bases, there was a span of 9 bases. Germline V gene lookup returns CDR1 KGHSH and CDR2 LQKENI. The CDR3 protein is CASSPDLSSYEQYF. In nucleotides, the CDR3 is TGTGCCAGCTCACCCGATCTGAGCTCCTACGAGCAGTACTTC.

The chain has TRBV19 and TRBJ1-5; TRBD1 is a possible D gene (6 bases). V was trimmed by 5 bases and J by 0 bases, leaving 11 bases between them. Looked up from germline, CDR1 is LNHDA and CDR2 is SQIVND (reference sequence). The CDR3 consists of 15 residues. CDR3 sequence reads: CASSYRAYSNQPQHF. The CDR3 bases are TGTGCCAGTAGTTACAGGGCCTATAGCAATCAGCCCCAGCATTTT. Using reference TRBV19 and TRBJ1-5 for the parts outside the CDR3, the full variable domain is DGGITQSPKYLFRKEGQNVTLSCEQNLNHDAMYWYRQDPGQGLRLIYYSQIVNDFQKGDIAEGYSVSREKKESFPLTVTSAQKNPTAFYLCASSYRAYSNQPQHFGDGTRLSIL.

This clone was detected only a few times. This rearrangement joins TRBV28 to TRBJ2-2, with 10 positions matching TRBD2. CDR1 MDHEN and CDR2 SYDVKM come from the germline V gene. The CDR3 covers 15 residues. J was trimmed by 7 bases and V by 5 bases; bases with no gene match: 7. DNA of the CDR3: TGTGCCAGCAGTCTATCGGGACTAGCGAACGGGGAGCTGTTTTTT. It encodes CASSLSGLANGELFF.

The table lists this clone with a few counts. The CDR3 region is CASRPLGLNYEQYF. DNA for the CDR3: TGTGCCAGCAGGCCTTTGGGACTTAACTACGAGCAGTACTTC. This chain joins TRBV6-5 and TRBJ2-7; a weak D match, TRBD2 (6 bases). Germline V gene data show CDR1 as MNHEY and CDR2 as SVGAGI. This CDR3 contains 14 residues. Trimming pared 6 bases from V and 3 bases from J, leaving 15 bases between.